This entry lists 11 T cell receptor beta chains sequenced from one sample in a study of post-analysis software for immune sequencing data (dated by TCRdb to between 2014 and 2017). Points the paper makes about the study in general: Patients showed significantly higher frequencies than controls for several TRBV segments, among them TRBV5-6, TRBV5-1 and TRBV20-1.

Antigen specificity for these receptors is unknown. Library creation used PCR. Reads for this sample came from an Illumina HiSeq 2500. To reduce PCR and sequencing biases, unique molecular identifiers were incorporated into the TCR beta cDNA libraries. TCRdb trimmed public reads at Q25 via fastp, called clones via MiXCR and kept in-frame beta chains. Each CDR3 protein gets just one entry, which takes the most common genes and DNA from the rows behind it. The sample profile shows fewer than 850,000 distinct CDR3 sequences; about 32% of them were found once. The top ten clonotypes cover approximately 0.6% of the sample. Material: blood. These TCRs come from a girl under 18 with multiple sclerosis.

The chain couples TRBV7-9 to TRBJ1-2; no clear D. Deletions cut 2 bases from V and 7 bases from J, with 2 bases between. The CDR3 spans 10 residues. Germline V lookup: CDR1 SEHNR, CDR2 FQNEAQ (reference sequence). The CDR3 DNA reads TGTGCCAGCAGCTTATTTGGCTACACCTTC. Encoded protein: CASSLFGYTF.

This clonotype was seen more than once but under ten times. The chain uses TRBV29-1 and TRBJ1-1; a weak D match, TRBD1 (6 bases). V was cut by 1 base and J by 5 bases, with 23 bases left in between. This CDR3 contains 17 residues. CDR1 and CDR2 (germline): SQVTM, ANQGSEA. The CDR3 region is CSVEAGLGGRGGTEAFF. The CDR3 DNA reads as TGCAGCGTTGAAGCGGGGCTGGGGGGCAGGGGAGGAACTGAAGCTTTCTTT. Drawing the rest from reference TRBV29-1 and TRBJ1-1, the complete variable domain is SAVISQKPSRDICQRGTSLTIQCQVDSQVTMMFWYRQQPGQSLTLIATANQGSEATYESGFVIDKFPISRPNLTFSTLTVSNMSPEDSSIYLCSVEAGLGGRGGTEAFFGQGTRLTVV.

The chain has TRBV18 and TRBJ2-1; 8 bases are a match to TRBD2. CDR1 and CDR2 (germline): KGHSH, LQKENI. This CDR3 spans 15 amino acids. J was trimmed by 10 bases and V by 0 bases; bases with no gene match: 8. CDR3 DNA sequence: TGTGCCAGCTCACCACCGGGGCGGGGGGCCACCGAGCAGTTCTTC. Translating gives CASSPPGRGATEQFF.

The chain couples TRBV6-2 or TRBV6-3 to TRBJ2-5; D possibly corresponds to TRBD2 (6 bases). The CDR3 length is 13 residues. The V gene lost 2 bases and the J gene lost 11 bases, with 15 bases spanning the gap. CDR1 is MNHEY, CDR2 SVGEGT, per germline. CDR3 sequence reads: CASSYRRGFEQYF. The CDR3 DNA is TGTGCCAGCAGTTACCGGAGGGGATTTGAGCAGTACTTC.

This clonotype has just a few counts. This chain's CDR3 is CASSYRTPSVQETQYF. The CDR3 nucleotides read TGTGCCAGCAGTTACCGTACACCTAGCGTCCAAGAGACCCAGTACTTC. The chain employs TRBV6-5 and TRBJ2-5; D may be TRBD2 (6 bases). Germline CDR1 reads MNHEY; CDR2 reads SVGAGI. This CDR3 is 16 amino acids long. V was shortened by 2 bases and J by 1 base, with 14 bases between the two germline ends.

This clonotype has only a few counts. The V and J genes are TRBV13 and TRBJ2-7; perhaps TRBD1 as D (5 bases). The CDR3 loop spans 17 amino acids. Germline CDR1 and CDR2: PRHDT and FYEKMQ (reference sequence). V was trimmed by 5 bases and J by 0 bases, leaving 20 bases between them. The CDR3 protein is CASSLVSRTDSSYEQYF. The CDR3 DNA reads as TGTGCCAGCAGCCTGGTTAGCCGCACAGACAGCTCCTACGAGCAGTACTTC.

As concerns this clonotype: At one of its ends the junction is not consistent with the germline gene, which may arise from a read error. The rearrangement links TRBV29-1 to TRBJ2-5, with TRBD1 identical over 7 bases. The CDR3 contains 17 residues. Looked up from germline, CDR1 is SQVTM and CDR2 is ANQGSEA. The CDR3 loop reads CSVDKDRVVSFRETQDF. The CDR3, as DNA: TGCAGCGTCGATAAAGACAGGGTTGTTAGTTTCAGAGAGACCCAGGACTTC.

This clonotype appeared a few times. The genes are TRBV6-1 and TRBJ2-2; D unclear. Germline CDR1 is MNHNS and CDR2 is SASEGT. This CDR3 is 15 amino acids long. V was trimmed by 0 bases and J by 1 base, leaving 6 bases between them. The CDR3 loop reads CASSEAFMNTGELFF. The CDR3 region has the DNA TGTGCCAGCAGTGAAGCGTTTATGAACACCGGGGAGCTGTTTTTT.

The sample holds a few counts of this clonotype. The rearrangement uses TRBV20-1 and TRBJ1-2; the D is unclear. Looked up from germline, CDR1 is DFQATT and CDR2 is SNEGSKA (reference sequence). There are 13 residues in the CDR3. With 2 bases removed from V and 2 bases from J, the gap between germline ends came to 9 bases. As DNA, the CDR3 is TGCAGTGCTAGACAGCCATTAAACTATGGCTACACCTTC. Translation gives CSARQPLNYGYTF.

The chain uses TRBV12-3 or TRBV12-4 and TRBJ2-7; D ambiguous. This CDR3 spans 14 amino acids. V dropped 3 bases and J dropped 10 bases, with 19 bases sitting between them. CDR3 sequence reads: CASSFFAGGSTQYF. The CDR3 DNA reads as TGTGCCAGCAGTTTTTTTGCAGGCGGTAGCACCCAGTACTTC.

J is TRBJ1-1 and V is TRBV5-6; D is unresolved. The CDR3 loop spans 13 amino acids. The V and J ends lost 4 bases and 2 bases respectively, with 9 bases between them. Germline CDR1 reads SGHDT; CDR2 reads YYEEEE. CDR3 bases: TGTGCCAGCAGCCCGTGGACCAACACTGAAGCTTTCTTT. It yields the protein CASSPWTNTEAFF.